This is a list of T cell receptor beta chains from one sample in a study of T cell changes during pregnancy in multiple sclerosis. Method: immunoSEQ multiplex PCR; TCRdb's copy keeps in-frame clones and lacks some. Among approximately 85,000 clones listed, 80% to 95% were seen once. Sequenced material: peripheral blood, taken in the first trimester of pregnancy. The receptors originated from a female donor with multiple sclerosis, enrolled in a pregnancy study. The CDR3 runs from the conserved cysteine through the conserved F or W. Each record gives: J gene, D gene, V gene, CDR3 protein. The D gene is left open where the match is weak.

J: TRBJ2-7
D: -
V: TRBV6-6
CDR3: CASTWGSYYEQYF

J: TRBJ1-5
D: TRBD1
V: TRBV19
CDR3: CASSYLPGQALTTYQPQHF

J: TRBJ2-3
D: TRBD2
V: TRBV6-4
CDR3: CASSDSSGGAPDTQYF

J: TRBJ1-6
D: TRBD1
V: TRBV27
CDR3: CASSYRQGGNSPLHF

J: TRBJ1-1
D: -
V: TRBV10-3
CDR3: CAISSQGGGTEAFF

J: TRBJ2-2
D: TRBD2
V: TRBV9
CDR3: CASSVSGSTGELFF

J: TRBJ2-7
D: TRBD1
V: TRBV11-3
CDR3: CASSSFGTGDFSYEQYF

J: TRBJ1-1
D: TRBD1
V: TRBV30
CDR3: CAWSVAGGRAEAFF

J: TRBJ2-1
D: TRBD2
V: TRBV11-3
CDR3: CASSSGTSGHNEQFF

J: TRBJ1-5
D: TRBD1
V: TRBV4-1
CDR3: CASSQDRSGQGVNQPQHF

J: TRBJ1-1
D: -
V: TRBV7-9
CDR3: CASSLAPFGQPEALAFF

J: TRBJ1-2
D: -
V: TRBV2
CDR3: CASSEAPGTAYGYTF

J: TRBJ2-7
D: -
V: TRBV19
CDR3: CASSSSSYEQYF

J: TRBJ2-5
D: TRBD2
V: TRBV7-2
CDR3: CASSPHLAGGSETQYF

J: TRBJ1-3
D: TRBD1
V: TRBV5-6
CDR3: CASSPDRASGNTIYF

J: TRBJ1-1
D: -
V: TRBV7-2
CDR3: CASSLVQDTEAFF

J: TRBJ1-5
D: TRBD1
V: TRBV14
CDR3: CASSQGEEGAQQPQHF

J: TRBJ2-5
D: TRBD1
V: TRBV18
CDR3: CASSPVDRTHWAQYF

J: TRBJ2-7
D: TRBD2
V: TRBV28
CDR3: CASRNSGNPYEQYF

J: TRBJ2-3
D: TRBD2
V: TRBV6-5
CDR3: CASSYVLAGSGDTQYF

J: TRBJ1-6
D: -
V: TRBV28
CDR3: CASSSRPGTRTSPLHF

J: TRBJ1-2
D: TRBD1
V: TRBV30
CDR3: CAWLTGTGDGYTF

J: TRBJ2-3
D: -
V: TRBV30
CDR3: CAWSVAGGSQYF

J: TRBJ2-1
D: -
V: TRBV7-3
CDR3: CASSSQGLSSYNEQFF

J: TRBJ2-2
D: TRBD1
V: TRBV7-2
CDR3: CASSPGTANTGELFF

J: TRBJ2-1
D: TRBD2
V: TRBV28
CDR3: CACGDYGYNEQFF

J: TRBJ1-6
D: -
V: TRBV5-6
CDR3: CASSLAVDRYNSPLHF

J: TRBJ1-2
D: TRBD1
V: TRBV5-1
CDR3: CASGDRGRDSYGYTF

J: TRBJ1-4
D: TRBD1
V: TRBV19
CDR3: CASRIQDRHEKLFF

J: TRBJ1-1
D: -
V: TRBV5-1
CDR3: CASSPGSNTEAFF

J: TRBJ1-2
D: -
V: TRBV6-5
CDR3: CASSYQGTYGYTF

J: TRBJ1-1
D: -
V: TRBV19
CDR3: CASSGRVGMNTEAFF

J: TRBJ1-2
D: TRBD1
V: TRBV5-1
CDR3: CASSSPDRGLNYGYTF

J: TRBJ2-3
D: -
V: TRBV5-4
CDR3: CASRLTGGRPDTQYF

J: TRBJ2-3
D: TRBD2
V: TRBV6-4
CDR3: CASSDGRASDTQYF

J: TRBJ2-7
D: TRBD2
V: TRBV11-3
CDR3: CASSSRAGSTYEQYF

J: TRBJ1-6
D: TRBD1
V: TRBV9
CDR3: CASSVAIGQGDNSPLHF

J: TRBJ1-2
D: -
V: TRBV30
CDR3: CAKRIGLDYGYTF

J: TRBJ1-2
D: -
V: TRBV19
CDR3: CASSIGSEQGGYTF

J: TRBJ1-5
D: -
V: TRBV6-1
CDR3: CASKGGSNQPQHF

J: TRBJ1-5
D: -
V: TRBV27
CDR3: CASSLSPEANQPQHF

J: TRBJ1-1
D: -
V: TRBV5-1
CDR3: CASSLRTLNTEAFF

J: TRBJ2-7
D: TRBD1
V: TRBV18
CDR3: CASSPGRGLPYEQYF

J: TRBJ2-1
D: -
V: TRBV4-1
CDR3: CASSQVGPGVSYNEQFF

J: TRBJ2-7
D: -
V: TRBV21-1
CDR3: CASSNYRGRSSYEQYF

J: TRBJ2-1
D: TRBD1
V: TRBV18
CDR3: CASSPLPGQGAWDEQFF

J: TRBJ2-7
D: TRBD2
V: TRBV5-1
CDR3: CASSLGRLAAYEQYF

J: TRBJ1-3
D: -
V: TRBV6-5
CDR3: CASSSWEGGNTIYF

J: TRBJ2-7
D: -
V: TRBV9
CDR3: CASSLAGRLPDEQYF

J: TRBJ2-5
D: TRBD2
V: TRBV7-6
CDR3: CASSPGLAGGFQETQYF

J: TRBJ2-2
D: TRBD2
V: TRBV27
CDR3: CASSLRQRELNTGELFF